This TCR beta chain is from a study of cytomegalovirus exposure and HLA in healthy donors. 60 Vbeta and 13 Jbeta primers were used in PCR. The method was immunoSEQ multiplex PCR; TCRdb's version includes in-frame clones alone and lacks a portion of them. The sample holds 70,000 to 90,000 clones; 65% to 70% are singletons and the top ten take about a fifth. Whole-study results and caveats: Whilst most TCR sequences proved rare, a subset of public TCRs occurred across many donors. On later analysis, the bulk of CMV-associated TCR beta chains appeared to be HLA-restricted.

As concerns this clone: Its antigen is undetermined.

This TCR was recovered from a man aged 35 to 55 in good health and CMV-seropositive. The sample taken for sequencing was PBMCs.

The CDR3 bases are TGTGCCAGCAGCGTAGGCGGGGGGGCCCACAATGAGCAGTTCTTC. Amino acids: CASSVGGGAHNEQFF. The chain is built from TRBV9 and TRBJ2-1, with 9 bases fitting TRBD2. CDR1 is SGDLS and CDR2 is YYNGEE in the germline V gene. The junction had 3 bases not matched to a gene; V was cut back by 0 bases and J by 5 bases. The CDR3 length is 15 residues.